This T cell receptor (beta chain) was recovered during a study of blood T cell repertoires in COVID-19. Turning to the study itself: Whether acute or convalescent, the COVID-19 samples came from the United States, Italy and Spain.

In the original analysis: Amplification with reference gene primers provided the estimates of nucleated cell counts. Sequenced by immunoSEQ multiplex PCR; TCRdb stores in-frame clones only, minus some. V and J calls and clone size come straight from that table; D and trimming were deduced from the DNA. The sample shows roughly 350,000 clones, roughly 85% of them seen only once. The CDR3 totals 15 residues. Germline values: CDR1 LGHNA, CDR2 YNFKEQ. Trimming cost V 4 bases and J 3 bases, with 13 bases left between them. The clonotype comes from a woman aged 18-29 years with acute or convalescent COVID-19. The specimen was peripheral blood. V gene TRBV4-2 combines with J gene TRBJ1-5; D is perhaps TRBD1 (6 bases). CDR3 protein: CASSPYQGPNQPQHF. The CDR3 DNA sequence: TGTGCCAGCAGCCCCTACCAGGGGCCCAATCAGCCCCAGCATTTT.